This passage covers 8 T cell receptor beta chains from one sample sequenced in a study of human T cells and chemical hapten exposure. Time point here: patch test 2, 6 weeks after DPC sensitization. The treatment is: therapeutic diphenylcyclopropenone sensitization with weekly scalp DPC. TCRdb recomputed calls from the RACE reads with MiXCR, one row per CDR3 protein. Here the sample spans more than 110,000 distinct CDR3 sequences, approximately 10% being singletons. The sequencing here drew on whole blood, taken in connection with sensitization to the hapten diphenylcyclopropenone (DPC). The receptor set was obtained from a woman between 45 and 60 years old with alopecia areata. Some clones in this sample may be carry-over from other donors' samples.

CDR3 residues: CASSLGRGAGNTIYF. The CDR3 DNA reads as TGTGCCAGCAGCTTAGGGAGGGGCGCTGGAAACACCATATATTTT. V usage is TRBV7-2 and J usage is TRBJ1-3, with D possibly TRBD1 on 5 matching bases. The CDR3 consists of 15 residues. From germline, CDR1 is SGHTA and CDR2 FQGNSA. Deletions cut 1 base from V and 2 bases from J, with 9 bases between.

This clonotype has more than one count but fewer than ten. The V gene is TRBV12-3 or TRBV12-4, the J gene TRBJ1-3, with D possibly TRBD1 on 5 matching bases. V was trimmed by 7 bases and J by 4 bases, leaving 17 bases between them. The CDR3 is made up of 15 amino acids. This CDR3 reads CASIHAGRTGNTIYF. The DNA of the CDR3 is TGTGCCAGCATCCATGCAGGGAGAACGGGAAACACCATATATTTT.

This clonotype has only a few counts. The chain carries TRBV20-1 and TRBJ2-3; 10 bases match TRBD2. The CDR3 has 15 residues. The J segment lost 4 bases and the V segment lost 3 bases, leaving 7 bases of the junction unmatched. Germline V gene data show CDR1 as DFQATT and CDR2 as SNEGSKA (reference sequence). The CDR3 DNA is TGCAGTGCTAGGCCTAGCGGGAGAGTAGCAGATACGCAGTATTTT. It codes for CSARPSGRVADTQYF.

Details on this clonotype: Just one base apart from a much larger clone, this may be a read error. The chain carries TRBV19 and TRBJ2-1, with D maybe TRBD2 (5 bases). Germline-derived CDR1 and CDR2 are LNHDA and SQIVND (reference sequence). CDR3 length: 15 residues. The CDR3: CASSTYDGEDNQQFF. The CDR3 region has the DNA TGTGCCAGTAGTACGTACGACGGGGAAGACAATCAGCAGTTCTTC.

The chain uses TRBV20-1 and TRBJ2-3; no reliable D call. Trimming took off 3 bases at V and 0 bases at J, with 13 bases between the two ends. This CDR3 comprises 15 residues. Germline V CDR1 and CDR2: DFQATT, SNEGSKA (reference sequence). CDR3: CSASIGGSSTDTQYF. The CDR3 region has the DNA TGCAGTGCTAGTATAGGCGGCTCCAGCACAGATACGCAGTATTTT.

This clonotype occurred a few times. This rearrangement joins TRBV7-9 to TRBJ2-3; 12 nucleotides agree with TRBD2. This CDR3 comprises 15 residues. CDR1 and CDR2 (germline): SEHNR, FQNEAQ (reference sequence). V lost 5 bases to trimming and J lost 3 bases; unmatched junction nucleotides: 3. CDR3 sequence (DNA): TGTGCCAGCAGCAGGACTAGCGGGACGACAGATACGCAGTATTTT. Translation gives CASSRTSGTTDTQYF.

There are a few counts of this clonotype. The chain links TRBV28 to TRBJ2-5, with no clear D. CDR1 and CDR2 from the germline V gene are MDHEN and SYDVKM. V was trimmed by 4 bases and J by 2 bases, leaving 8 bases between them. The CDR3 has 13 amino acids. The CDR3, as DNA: TGTGCCAGCAGTTCCCCGGCACAAGAGACCCAGTACTTC. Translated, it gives CASSSPAQETQYF.

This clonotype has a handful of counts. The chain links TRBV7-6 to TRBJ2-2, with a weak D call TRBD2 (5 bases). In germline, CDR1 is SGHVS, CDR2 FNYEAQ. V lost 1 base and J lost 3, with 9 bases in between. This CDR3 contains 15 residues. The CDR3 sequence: CASSLGGSDTGELFF. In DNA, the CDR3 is TGTGCCAGCAGCTTAGGGGGTAGCGACACCGGGGAGCTGTTTTTT.